Listed here are 6 T cell receptor beta chains from one sample, sequenced in a study of shared clonotypes between healthy human individuals. Assay used: immunoSEQ multiplex PCR; TCRdb lists only in-frame clones, some missing. The sample lists around 610,000 clones, roughly 95% occurring once. In the naive CD8 group, cells lacked CD45RO and were positively selected for CCR7, so terminally differentiated effector memory CD45RA+ cells were left out. The sequenced material came from naive CD8+ T cells sorted from blood. The receptors here all came from a woman aged 25 to 45 in good health.

This rearrangement joins TRBV13 to TRBJ2-5, with 10 bases matching TRBD1. V lost 5 bases to trimming and J lost 3 bases; unmatched junction nucleotides: 3. CDR1 and CDR2 (germline): PRHDT, FYEKMQ (reference sequence). This CDR3 spans 14 amino acids. CDR3 sequence reads: CASSPGTGEETQYF. For the CDR3, the DNA is TGTGCCAGCAGCCCTGGGACAGGGGAAGAGACCCAGTACTTC.

In this sample, this clone turned up once. This rearrangement joins TRBV27 to TRBJ2-7, with TRBD2 matching 12 bases. The germline V gene has CDR1 MNHEY and CDR2 SMNVEV (reference sequence). CDR3 length equals 16 residues. After removal of 3 bases from V and 5 bases from J, the junction contained 8 bases not matched to a gene. CDR3 protein: CASSFASGRALHEQYF. The CDR3 DNA sequence: TGTGCCAGCAGTTTCGCTAGCGGGAGGGCCCTCCACGAGCAGTACTTC.

This clone was counted a single time. The chain recombines TRBV5-1 with TRBJ2-3, with 14 positions matching TRBD2. Germline values: CDR1 SGHRS, CDR2 YFSETQ. There are 17 residues in the CDR3. J lost 3 bases, V lost 0 bases, and 3 bases had no gene match. The CDR3 sequence is CASSLEGLAGETDTQYF. The CDR3 nucleotides read TGCGCCAGCAGCTTGGAGGGACTAGCGGGAGAGACAGATACGCAGTATTTT.

The J gene is TRBJ2-3, the V gene TRBV7-8; 9 nucleotides align to TRBD2. J was trimmed by 6 bases and V by 5 bases; bases with no gene match: 15. Germline V gene sequence: CDR1 SGHVS, CDR2 FQNEAQ. This CDR3 has 17 amino acids. CDR3 sequence: CASSIRLAVSHVDTQYF. In DNA, the CDR3 is TGTGCCAGCAGCATTAGACTAGCGGTGTCTCATGTCGATACGCAGTATTTT.

The chain carries TRBV11-2 and TRBJ2-7; 9 bases are shared with TRBD1. The CDR3 is made up of 14 amino acids. Germline V gene sequence: CDR1 SGHAT, CDR2 FQNNGV. Trimming took 5 bases from V and 4 from J; bases not matched to a gene: 6. The DNA for the CDR3 is TGTGCCAGCAGCCCCCGGGACAGGGTTTACGAGCAGTACTTC. The encoded protein is CASSPRDRVYEQYF. Based on the CDR3 plus reference TRBV11-2 and TRBJ2-7, the full variable domain is EAGVAQSPRYKIIEKRQSVAFWCNPISGHATLYWYQQILGQGPKLLIQFQNNGVVDDSQLPKDRFSAERLKGVDSTLKIQPAKLEDSAVYLCASSPRDRVYEQYFGPGTRLTVT.

The CDR3 spells CASSWTGTDTQYF. CDR3 sequence (DNA): TGTGCCAGCAGTTGGACAGGCACAGATACGCAGTATTTT. J is TRBJ2-3 and V is TRBV27; weak D call: TRBD1 (6 bases). The germline V gene has CDR1 MNHEY and CDR2 SMNVEV (reference sequence). V gave up 4 bases and J gave up 1 base, with 6 bases separating them. This CDR3 is built from 13 residues.